The 17 T cell receptor beta chains below all came from one sample that was sequenced in a study of blood T cell repertoires in COVID-19 (dated by TCRdb to between 2020 and 2021). Libraries were constructed by the immunoSEQ multiplex PCR assay. Imported from immuneACCESS, the table was reduced by TCRdb to in-frame sequences with V and J called. These copies leave out some clones; in studies compared against another copy, an unresolved V gene accounts for under half, and the cause of the remainder is not known. The sample data list 15,000 to 20,000 clones, and roughly 82% of these were observed just once. The biggest ten clones account for 26% of the sample. Sequencing input: peripheral blood. The receptors here all came from a woman in her sixties or seventies with active COVID-19.

On this clone: The same CDR3 can be traced to other DNA sequences in this sample. The chain is built from TRBV3-1 (or the pseudogene TRBV3-2) and TRBJ1-1; a possible D gene is TRBD1 (5 bases). Trimming left V 6 bases short and J 2 bases short, with 13 bases between. The length of the CDR3 is 14 residues. Germline V gene data show CDR1 as LGHDT and CDR2 as YNNKEL (reference sequence). The CDR3 here is CASSQGGRNTEAFF. The CDR3, as DNA: TGTGCCAGCAGTCAGGGCGGACGAAACACTGAAGCTTTCTTT.

The chain is built from TRBV6-5 and TRBJ2-7; TRBD1 aligns across 7 bases. The ends lost 6 bases at V and 0 bases at J; junction bases unmatched: 5. Germline CDR1 is MNHEY and CDR2 is SVGAGI. This CDR3 has 14 residues. In DNA, the CDR3 is TGTGCCAGCAGCGACAGGGCGATCTCCTACGAGCAGTACTTC. This sequence encodes CASSDRAISYEQYF.

The chain recombines TRBV3-1 (or the pseudogene TRBV3-2) with TRBJ1-4; TRBD1 might be the D (5 bases). Deletions cut 3 bases from V and 3 bases from J, with 11 bases between. CDR1 LGHDT and CDR2 YNNKEL come from the germline V gene (reference sequence). This CDR3 has 15 residues. CDR3: CASSHPTDANEKLFF. CDR3 in DNA: TGTGCCAGCAGCCATCCGACAGACGCTAATGAAAAACTGTTTTTT.

This clone was seen a handful of times. The CDR3 loop reads CASSVGLAGALPETQYF. DNA for the CDR3: TGTGCCAGCAGCGTGGGACTAGCGGGGGCCCTCCCCGAGACCCAGTACTTC. This chain uses TRBV9 with TRBJ2-5; 14 bases agree with TRBD2. Germline loops: CDR1 SGDLS, CDR2 YYNGEE. V gave up 2 bases and J gave up 5 bases; unmatched junction bases: 8. The CDR3 extends over 17 amino acids.

This clone is termed large. The chain recombines TRBV24-1 with TRBJ1-2; 11 bases map to TRBD1. The CDR3 loop spans 15 amino acids. Germline V gives CDR1 KGHDR, CDR2 SFDVKD. The J segment lost 1 base and the V segment lost 11 bases, leaving 8 bases of the junction unmatched. CDR3 DNA: TGTGCCAGGCGGGGGACAGGGGGGGTTAACTATGGCTACACCTTC. As protein: CARRGTGGVNYGYTF.

The rearrangement joins TRBV28 to TRBJ1-4, with D possibly being TRBD1 (6 bases). CDR1 and CDR2 from the germline V gene are MDHEN and SYDVKM. The CDR3 consists of 15 residues. The ends were cut back, 4 bases at V and 2 bases at J, with 11 bases in the middle. The CDR3 DNA reads TGTGCCAGCAGTTACCACAGGGAGACTAATGAAAAACTGTTTTTT. It is translated as CASSYHRETNEKLFF. The variable domain in full, with the rest retrieved from reference TRBV28 and TRBJ1-4, is DVKVTQSSRYLVKRTGEKVFLECVQDMDHENMFWYRQDPGLGLRLIYFSYDVKMKEKGDIPEGYSVSREKKERFSLILESASTNQTSMYLCASSYHRETNEKLFFGSGTQLSVL.

In its sample, this clone was seen once. The genes are TRBV28 and TRBJ1-1, with D perhaps TRBD1 (6 bases). V lost 5 bases and J lost 5, with 12 bases in between. Germline V CDR1 and CDR2: MDHEN, SYDVKM. The CDR3 has 13 residues. CDR3 bases: TGTGCCAGCAGTACCGGGACACGAACTGAAGCTTTCTTT. Encoded protein: CASSTGTRTEAFF.

This chain links TRBV5-1 with TRBJ2-3, with D unresolved. V was shortened by 0 bases and J by 1 base, with 9 bases between the two germline ends. Germline CDR1 reads SGHRS; CDR2 reads YFSETQ. The CDR3 length is 15 residues. CDR3 region: CASSLDGGGTDTQYF. The CDR3 DNA follows: TGCGCCAGCAGCTTGGACGGCGGAGGCACAGATACGCAGTATTTT. Variable domain in full (rest from reference TRBV5-1 and TRBJ2-3): KAGVTQTPRYLIKTRGQQVTLSCSPISGHRSVSWYQQTPGQGLQFLFEYFSETQRNKGNFPGRFSGRQFSNSRSEMNVSTLELGDSALYLCASSLDGGGTDTQYFGPGTRLTVL.

V is TRBV11-1 and J is TRBJ2-1, with TRBD2 identical over 10 bases. This CDR3 is built from 15 residues. Unmatched junction bases numbered 7, after V lost 1 base and J lost 10 bases. CDR1 and CDR2 (germline): SGHAT, FQDESV (reference sequence). CDR3 sequence (DNA): TGTGCCAGCAGCTTAGGGGGTCTAGCGGGAGACGAGCAGTTCTTC. Amino acid sequence: CASSLGGLAGDEQFF.

The chain uses TRBV5-5 and TRBJ2-5, with D possibly TRBD1 on 6 matching bases. CDR3 size: 15 residues. Germline CDR1 is SGHKS and CDR2 is YYEKEE (reference sequence). Trimming stripped 7 bases from V and 4 bases from J, with 20 bases between. The CDR3 DNA sequence: TGTGCCAGCTCTAGGACAGACCAAGGAGTAGAGACCCAGTACTTC. Protein: CASSRTDQGVETQYF.

This clone was seen just once. The chain joins TRBV10-2 to TRBJ1-5; 8 nucleotides match TRBD1. The trim removed 5 bases at V and 6 bases at J, leaving 3 bases unmatched. The CDR3 consists of 13 residues. In germline, CDR1 is WSHSY, CDR2 SAAADI. The CDR3 reads CASSYGQGQPQHF. The DNA of the CDR3 is TGCGCCAGCAGTTATGGACAGGGTCAGCCCCAGCATTTT.

The chain carries TRBV5-8 and TRBJ1-5; 8 bases align to TRBD1. The germline CDR1 and CDR2 sequences are SGHTS and YDEGEE. The ends lost 4 bases at V and 2 bases at J; junction bases unmatched: 8. The CDR3 covers 16 residues. In nucleotides, the CDR3 is TGTGCCAGCAGCCAGGAAACAGGGGGACGCAATCAGCCCCAGCATTTT. Translation: CASSQETGGRNQPQHF.

The chain joins TRBV6-5 to TRBJ1-6; 7 positions agree with TRBD1. V shed 8 bases, J shed 11 bases, and the junction held 15 bases outside the gene matches. This CDR3 contains 15 residues. Germline CDR1 reads MNHEY; CDR2 reads SVGAGI. The DNA for the CDR3 is TGTGCCAGCGCCTCAACAGGGGTCCTAGGGCCACCCCTCCACTTT. Its translation: CASASTGVLGPPLHF.

The chain is built from TRBV6-6 and TRBJ1-1; the D is unclear. With 2 bases removed from V and 0 bases from J, the gap between germline ends came to 13 bases. This CDR3 contains 16 residues. Germline CDR1 is MNHNY and CDR2 is SVGAGI (reference sequence). In DNA, the CDR3 is TGTGCCAGCAGTTACGCCCAGGCCTACATGAACACTGAAGCTTTCTTT. It translates to CASSYAQAYMNTEAFF.

This clone was picked up a small number of times. This chain uses TRBV7-9 with TRBJ2-3; D ambiguous. The CDR3 spans 13 residues. CDR1 and CDR2 from the germline V gene are SEHNR and FQNEAQ (reference sequence). Trimming pared 8 bases from V and 0 bases from J, leaving 9 bases between. CDR3 coding DNA: TGTGCCAGCTCCGAGACTAGCACAGATACGCAGTATTTT. It encodes CASSETSTDTQYF.

The gene calls are TRBV6-5 and TRBJ2-7; the match to TRBD1 covers 7 bases. V lost 9 bases and J lost 3; bases outside the gene matches: 11. Germline V CDR1 and CDR2: MNHEY, SVGAGI. This CDR3 is 14 amino acids long. CDR3 amino acids: CASSAGQVHYEQYF. Here the CDR3 DNA reads TGTGCCAGTAGCGCCGGACAGGTCCACTACGAGCAGTACTTC.

The gene calls are TRBV5-1 and TRBJ2-2, with TRBD1 identical over 11 bases. Trimming removed 0 bases from V and 9 bases from J; junction bases left unmatched: 7. This CDR3 has 16 residues. From germline, CDR1 is SGHRS and CDR2 YFSETQ. CDR3 loop: CASSLDGQGATRELFF. Here the CDR3 DNA reads TGCGCCAGCAGCTTGGACGGACAGGGGGCGACCAGGGAGCTGTTTTTT.